This TCR beta chain was sequenced during a study of blood T cell repertoires in COVID-19. On the study more broadly: The United States, Italy and Spain were the sources of the acute and convalescent COVID-19 samples. T cells, B-cell-depleted T cells, or PBMCs provided the cDNA or gDNA that served as material.

This CDR3 has 18 residues. V gave up 2 bases and J gave up 0 bases, with 20 bases separating them. Germline loops: CDR1 LNHNV, CDR2 YYDKDF (reference sequence). Per the authors' pipeline: Amplification from reference gene primers served as the basis for estimated nucleated cell counts. Clones were sequenced by immunoSEQ multiplex PCR, and TCRdb holds only the in-frame ones, with some missing. V, J and clone size derive from that table, while D and trimming were established from the DNA sequence. The repertoire holds roughly 230,000 clones, around 80% seen once, with 5.5% in the top ten. This sequence joins TRBV15 and TRBJ2-7, with a tentative D call TRBD2 (7 bases). Input material: peripheral blood. The clonotype originates from a human donor in a cohort sampled during active COVID-19. The CDR3 DNA sequence: TGTGCCACCAGCAGACCTTCTCGCGGGGGCGACAACTCCTACGAGCAGTACTTC. Amino acid sequence: CATSRPSRGGDNSYEQYF.